This T cell receptor beta chain was sequenced during a study of cytomegalovirus exposure and HLA in healthy donors. Assay used: immunoSEQ multiplex PCR; TCRdb lists only in-frame clones, some missing. The repertoire holds 85,000 to 130,000 clones, with roughly 90% as singletons. Study observations and caveats: The study listed approximately 160 cytomegalovirus-associated TCR beta chains. Many donors carried some public TCRs, although rarity characterized most TCR sequences. Researchers reported that a few CMV-associated chains were confirmed in vitro as CMV antigen-specific.

In the case of this clone: Its antigen is as yet unknown.

V was shortened by 4 bases and J by 3 bases, with 10 bases between the two germline ends. CDR1 and CDR2 (germline): SNHLY, FYNNEI. The CDR3 contains 15 residues. The V gene is TRBV2, the J gene TRBJ1-6; D gene uncertain. The sample was PBMCs. The TCR sequence derives from a woman between 18 and 29 years old in good health and CMV-seropositive. CDR3 in DNA: TGTGCCAGCAGTGCCTCAGGAGGCTATAATTCACCCCTCCACTTT. Encoded protein: CASSASGGYNSPLHF.